Presented here are 10 T cell receptor beta chains from one specimen sequenced in a study of blood T cell repertoires in COVID-19. Repertoires were generated with immunoSEQ multiplex PCR, while TCRdb's copy carries only in-frame clones and drops some. The data show fewer than 350,000 clones, approximately 81% seen once. Sequenced sample: PBMCs or T cells enriched from blood (not recorded which). These TCRs come from a woman aged 30 to 39 who had been exposed to COVID-19.

This clone occurred a few times. The chain uses TRBV7-9 and TRBJ2-2; 7 positions agree with TRBD2. After removal of 5 bases from V and 5 bases from J, the junction contained 8 bases not matched to a gene. The V gene's germline CDR1 is SEHNR and CDR2 FQNEAQ (reference sequence). The CDR3 spans 15 residues. The CDR3 bases are TGTGCCAGCAGCCCCCGACTAGCTGGGACCGGGGAGCTGTTTTTT. This gives the protein CASSPRLAGTGELFF.

The chain couples TRBV12-2 to TRBJ2-5; TRBD2 is the table's D call and was not checked against the DNA. TRBV12-2 is a pseudogene segment. The CDR3 runs 18 residues. CDR3: CASRLCSASGGPSETQYF. CDR3 bases: TGTGCAAGTCGCTTATGCTCCGCTAGCGGGGGACCTTCAGAGACCCAGTACTTC.

For the CDR3, the DNA is TGTGCCAGTAGCAAATCACCGGGACAGGGAACCGGGGAGCTGTTTTTT. Protein product: CASSKSPGQGTGELFF. This chain connects TRBV19 to TRBJ2-2; 9 bases line up with TRBD1. The CDR3 is made up of 16 amino acids. Germline V gene lookup returns CDR1 LNHDA and CDR2 SQIVND (reference sequence). V was clipped by 6 bases and J by 5 bases; unmatched bases: 10.

This chain links TRBV20-1 with TRBJ2-5; D perhaps matches TRBD1 (5 bases). The CDR3 covers 11 residues. CDR1 is DFQATT and CDR2 is SNEGSKA in the germline V gene (reference sequence). The V end lost 6 bases, the J end lost 5 bases, and 10 bases lay between the germline ends. As DNA, the CDR3 is TGCAGTGCCCTGACAGTGGAGACCCAGTACTTC. Its protein is CSALTVETQYF.

The chain joins TRBV11-2 to TRBJ2-7, with D hard to call. V lost 5 bases and J 1 base, leaving 12 bases between the germline ends. This CDR3 spans 14 amino acids. The germline CDR1 and CDR2 sequences are SGHAT and FQNNGV. The CDR3 DNA reads as TGTGCCAGCAGCCAATACAGTGATTCCTACGAGCAGTACTTC. This gives the protein CASSQYSDSYEQYF. The complete variable domain, with remaining parts taken from reference TRBV11-2 and TRBJ2-7, reads EAGVAQSPRYKIIEKRQSVAFWCNPISGHATLYWYQQILGQGPKLLIQFQNNGVVDDSQLPKDRFSAERLKGVDSTLKIQPAKLEDSAVYLCASSQYSDSYEQYFGPGTRLTVT.

The chain employs TRBV7-2 and TRBJ1-1, with D perhaps TRBD1 (5 bases). V shed 4 bases and J shed 6 bases, with 12 bases lying between them. Germline values: CDR1 SGHTA, CDR2 FQGNSA. The CDR3 is 13 residues long. Here the CDR3 DNA reads TGTGCCAGCAGCTCACGGACATTGTCTGAAGCTTTCTTT. Translation gives CASSSRTLSEAFF.

This chain joins TRBV4-1 and TRBJ1-4, with 9 bases matching TRBD1. Germline V gives CDR1 MGHRA, CDR2 YSYEKL. V was pared by 1 base and J by 4 bases, with 4 bases of the junction left unmatched. This CDR3 is built from 16 residues. CDR3 sequence: CASSQGGTGYNEKLFF. The CDR3 DNA reads as TGCGCCAGCAGCCAAGGTGGGACAGGGTATAATGAAAAACTGTTTTTT.

This chain connects TRBV5-1 to TRBJ1-4, with 9 bases fitting TRBD1. The CDR3 is 16 residues long. With V trimmed by 4 bases and J by 2 bases, 6 bases remained unmatched. Germline V lookup: CDR1 SGHRS, CDR2 YFSETQ. CDR3 in amino acids: CASSAGTGNTNEKLFF. Written as DNA, the CDR3 is TGCGCCAGCAGCGCCGGGACAGGGAACACTAATGAAAAACTGTTTTTT.

This clone appeared once. Here the CDR3 DNA reads TGCGCCAGCAGCTTGTTGGCGGGGAAAAACACCGGGGAGCTGTTTTTT. It translates to CASSLLAGKNTGELFF. This chain links TRBV5-1 with TRBJ2-2, with D maybe TRBD2 (6 bases). This CDR3 is 16 amino acids long. Germline values: CDR1 SGHRS, CDR2 YFSETQ. Trimming took 1 base from V and 2 from J, leaving 12 bases between them.

J is TRBJ2-2 and V is TRBV7-2; 7 bases are a match to TRBD1. CDR1 SGHTA and CDR2 FQGNSA come from the germline V gene. V lost 4 bases to trimming and J lost 2 bases; unmatched junction nucleotides: 4. The CDR3 sequence is 15 residues long. CDR3 coding DNA: TGTGCCAGCAGCTGGGACAGCTATAACACCGGGGAGCTGTTTTTT. Translation gives CASSWDSYNTGELFF.